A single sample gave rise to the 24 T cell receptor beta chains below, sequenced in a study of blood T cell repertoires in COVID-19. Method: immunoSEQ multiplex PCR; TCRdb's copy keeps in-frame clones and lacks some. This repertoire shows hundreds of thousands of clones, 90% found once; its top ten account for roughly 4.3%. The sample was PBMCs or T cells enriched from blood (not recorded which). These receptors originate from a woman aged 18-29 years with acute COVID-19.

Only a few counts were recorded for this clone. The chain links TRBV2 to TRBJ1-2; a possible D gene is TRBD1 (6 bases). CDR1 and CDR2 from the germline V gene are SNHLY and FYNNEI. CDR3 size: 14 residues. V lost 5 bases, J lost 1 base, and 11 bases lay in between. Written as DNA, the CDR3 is TGTGCCAGCAGTCTACAGGGAGATAACTATGGCTACACCTTC. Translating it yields CASSLQGDNYGYTF.

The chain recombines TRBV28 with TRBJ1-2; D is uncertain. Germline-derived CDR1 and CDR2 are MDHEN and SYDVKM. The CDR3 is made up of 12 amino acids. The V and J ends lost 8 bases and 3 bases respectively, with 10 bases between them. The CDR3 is CASGSPHYGYTF. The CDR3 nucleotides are TGTGCCAGCGGGAGCCCTCACTATGGCTACACCTTC.

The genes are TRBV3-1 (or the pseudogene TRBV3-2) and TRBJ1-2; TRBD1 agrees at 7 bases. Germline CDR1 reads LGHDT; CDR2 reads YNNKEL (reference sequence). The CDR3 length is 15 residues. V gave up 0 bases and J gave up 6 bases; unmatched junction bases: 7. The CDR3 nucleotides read TGTGCCAGCAGCCAAGATTCGGGGACAGAGCATGGCTACACCTTC. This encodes CASSQDSGTEHGYTF.

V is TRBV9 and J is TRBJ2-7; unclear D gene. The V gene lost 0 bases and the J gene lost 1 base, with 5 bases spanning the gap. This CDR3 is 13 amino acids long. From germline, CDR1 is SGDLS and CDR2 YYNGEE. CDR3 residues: CASSVDLSYEQYF. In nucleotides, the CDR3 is TGTGCCAGCAGCGTAGACTTATCCTACGAGCAGTACTTC.

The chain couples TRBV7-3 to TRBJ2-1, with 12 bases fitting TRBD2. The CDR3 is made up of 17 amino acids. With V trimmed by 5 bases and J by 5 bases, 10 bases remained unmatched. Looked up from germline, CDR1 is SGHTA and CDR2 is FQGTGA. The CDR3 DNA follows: TGTGCCAGCAGCCCGGTACCTAGCGGGAGGGCCCACAATGAGCAGTTCTTC. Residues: CASSPVPSGRAHNEQFF. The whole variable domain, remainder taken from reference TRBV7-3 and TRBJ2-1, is GAGVSQTPSNKVTEKGKYVELRCDPISGHTALYWYRQSLGQGPEFLIYFQGTGAADDSGLPNDRFFAVRPEGSVSTLKIQRTERGDSAVYLCASSPVPSGRAHNEQFFGPGTRLTVL.

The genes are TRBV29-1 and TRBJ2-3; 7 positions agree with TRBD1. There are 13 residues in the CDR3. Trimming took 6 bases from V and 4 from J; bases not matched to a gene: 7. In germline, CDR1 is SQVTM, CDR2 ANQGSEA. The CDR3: CSVRQGRADTQYF. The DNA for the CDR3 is TGCAGCGTCAGACAGGGCCGGGCAGATACGCAGTATTTT.

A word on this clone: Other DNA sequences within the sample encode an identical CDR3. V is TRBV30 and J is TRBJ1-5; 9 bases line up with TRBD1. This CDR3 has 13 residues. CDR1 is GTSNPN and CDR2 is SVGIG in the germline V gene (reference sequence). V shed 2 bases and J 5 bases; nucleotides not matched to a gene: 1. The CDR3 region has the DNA TGTGCCTGGAGTAGGACAGGGGATCAGCCCCAGCATTTT. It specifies CAWSRTGDQPQHF. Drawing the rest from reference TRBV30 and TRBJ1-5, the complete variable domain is SQTIHQWPATLVQPVGSPLSLECTVEGTSNPNLYWYRQAAGRGLQLLFYSVGIGQISSEVPQNLSASRPQDRQFILSSKKLLLSDSGFYLCAWSRTGDQPQHFGDGTRLSIL.

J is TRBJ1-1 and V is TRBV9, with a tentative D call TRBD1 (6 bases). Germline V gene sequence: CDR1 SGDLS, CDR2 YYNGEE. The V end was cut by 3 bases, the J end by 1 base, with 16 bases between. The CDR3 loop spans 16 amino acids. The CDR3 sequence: CASSGGHGQQNTEAFF. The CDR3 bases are TGTGCCAGCAGCGGGGGCCACGGACAGCAGAACACTGAAGCTTTCTTT.

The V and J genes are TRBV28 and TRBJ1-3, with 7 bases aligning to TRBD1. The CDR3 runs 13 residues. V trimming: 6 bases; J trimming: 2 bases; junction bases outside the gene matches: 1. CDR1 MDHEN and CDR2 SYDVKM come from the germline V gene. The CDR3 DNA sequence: TGTGCCAGCAGCGGGACAGCTGGAAACACCATATATTTT. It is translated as CASSGTAGNTIYF.

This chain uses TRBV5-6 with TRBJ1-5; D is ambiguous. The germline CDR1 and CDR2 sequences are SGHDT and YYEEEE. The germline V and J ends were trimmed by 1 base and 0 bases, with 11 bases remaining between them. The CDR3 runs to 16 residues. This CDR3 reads CASSLYSQYSNQPQHF. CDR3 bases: TGTGCCAGCAGCTTGTATTCACAGTATAGCAATCAGCCCCAGCATTTT.

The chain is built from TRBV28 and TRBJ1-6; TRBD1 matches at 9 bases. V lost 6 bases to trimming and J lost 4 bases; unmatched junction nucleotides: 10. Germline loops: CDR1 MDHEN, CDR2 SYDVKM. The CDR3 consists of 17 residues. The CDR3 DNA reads TGTGCCAGCAGGTCGGAGGGACAGGGACCTTATAATTCACCCCTCCACTTT. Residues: CASRSEGQGPYNSPLHF.

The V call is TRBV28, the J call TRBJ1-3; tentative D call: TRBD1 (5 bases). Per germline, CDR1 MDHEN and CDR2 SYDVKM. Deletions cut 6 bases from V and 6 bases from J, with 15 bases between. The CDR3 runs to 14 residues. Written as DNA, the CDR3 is TGTGCCAGCAGCCAGACAGTTCCTGTAAACACCATATATTTT. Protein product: CASSQTVPVNTIYF.

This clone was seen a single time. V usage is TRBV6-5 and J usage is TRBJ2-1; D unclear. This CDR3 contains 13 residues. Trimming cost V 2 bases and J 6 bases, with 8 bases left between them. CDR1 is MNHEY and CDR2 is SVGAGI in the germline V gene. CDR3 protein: CASSYTYPNEQFF. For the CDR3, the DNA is TGTGCCAGCAGTTACACATATCCCAATGAGCAGTTCTTC.

The CDR3 nucleotides read TGTGCCAGCAGGTCAGAGGAGGGCCCTTGGAATGAGCAGTTCTTC. Its protein product is CASRSEEGPWNEQFF. V gene TRBV2 combines with J gene TRBJ2-1; D is possibly TRBD2 (6 bases). This CDR3 is 15 amino acids long. Trimming took 6 bases from V and 7 from J, leaving 19 bases between them. Germline assignment: CDR1 SNHLY and CDR2 FYNNEI.

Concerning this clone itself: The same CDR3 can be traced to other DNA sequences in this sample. Here the CDR3 reads CASSPGQGNSPLHF. The CDR3 region has the DNA TGTGCCAGCTCACCCGGACAGGGGAATTCACCCCTCCACTTT. This chain links TRBV18 with TRBJ1-6; 9 bases align to TRBD1. Germline CDR1 KGHSH, CDR2 LQKENI. The CDR3 sequence is 14 residues long. Trimming removed 3 bases from V and 7 bases from J; junction bases left unmatched: 1.

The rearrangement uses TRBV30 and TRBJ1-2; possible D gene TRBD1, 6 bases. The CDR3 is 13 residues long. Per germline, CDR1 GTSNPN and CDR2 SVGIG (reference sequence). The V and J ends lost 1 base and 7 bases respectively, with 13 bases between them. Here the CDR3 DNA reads TGTGCCTGGAGTGAACAGGGCTTCGGTGGCTACACCTTC. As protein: CAWSEQGFGGYTF.

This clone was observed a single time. The chain's CDR3 is CASSLVPGLAGIDTQYF. In DNA, the CDR3 is TGCGCCAGCAGCTTGGTCCCCGGACTAGCGGGTATAGATACGCAGTATTTT. This chain uses TRBV5-1 with TRBJ2-3; TRBD2 matches 11 bases. Germline assignment: CDR1 SGHRS and CDR2 YFSETQ. V was pared by 0 bases and J by 5 bases, with 8 bases of the junction left unmatched. The CDR3 contains 17 residues.

The CDR3 bases are TGTGCCAGCAGCCCAACATCCCATGGCTACACCTTC. It yields the protein CASSPTSHGYTF. The rearrangement joins TRBV2 to TRBJ1-2; no clear D. V was shortened by 6 bases and J by 6 bases, with 11 bases between the two germline ends. The CDR3 is 12 amino acids. Germline CDR1 SNHLY, CDR2 FYNNEI. Full variable domain (missing parts from reference TRBV2 and TRBJ1-2): EPEVTQTPSHQVTQMGQEVILRCVPISNHLYFYWYRQILGQKVEFLVSFYNNEISEKSEIFDDQFSVERPDGSNFTLKIRSTKLEDSAMYFCASSPTSHGYTFGSGTRLTVV.

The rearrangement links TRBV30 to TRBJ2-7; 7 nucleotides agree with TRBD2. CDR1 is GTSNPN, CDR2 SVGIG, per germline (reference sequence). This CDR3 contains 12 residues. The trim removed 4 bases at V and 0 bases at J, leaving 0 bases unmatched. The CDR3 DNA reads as TGTGCCTGGACGGGGGGCTCCTACGAGCAGTACTTC. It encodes CAWTGGSYEQYF.

The CDR3 DNA follows: TGTGCCAGCAGCTTAGACACCAGCAATCAGCCCCAGCATTTT. Its protein is CASSLDTSNQPQHF. The rearrangement uses TRBV7-2 and TRBJ1-5; D not certain. V lost 1 base, J lost 1 base, and 5 bases lay in between. The CDR3 is 14 amino acids. The germline V gene encodes CDR1 SGHTA and CDR2 FQGNSA.

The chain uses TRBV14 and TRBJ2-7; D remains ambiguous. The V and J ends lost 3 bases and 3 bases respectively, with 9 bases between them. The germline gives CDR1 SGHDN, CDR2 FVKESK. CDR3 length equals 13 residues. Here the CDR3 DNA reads TGTGCCAGCAGCCAGAGGCTACACTACGAGCAGTACTTC. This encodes CASSQRLHYEQYF.

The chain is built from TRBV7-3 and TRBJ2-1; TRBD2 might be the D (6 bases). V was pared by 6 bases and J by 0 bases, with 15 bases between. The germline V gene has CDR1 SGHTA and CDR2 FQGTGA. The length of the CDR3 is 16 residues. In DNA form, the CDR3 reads TGTGCCAGCAGTTCTAGCGACGCGAGCTCCTACAATGAGCAGTTCTTC. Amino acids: CASSSSDASSYNEQFF.

The DNA of the CDR3 is TGTGCCACCCAATATAAGGAGGGGGCGTGGCAGCCCCAGCATTTT. The encoded protein is CATQYKEGAWQPQHF. The V gene is TRBV19, the J gene TRBJ1-5, with 7 bases fitting TRBD1. V was pared by 10 bases and J by 7 bases, with 16 bases of the junction left unmatched. This CDR3 comprises 15 residues. Germline loops: CDR1 LNHDA, CDR2 SQIVND (reference sequence).

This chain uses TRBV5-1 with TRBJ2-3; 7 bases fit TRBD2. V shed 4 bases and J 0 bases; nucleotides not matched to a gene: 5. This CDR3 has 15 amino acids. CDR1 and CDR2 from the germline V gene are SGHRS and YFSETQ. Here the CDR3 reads CASSPLADSTDTQYF. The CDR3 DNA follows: TGCGCCAGCAGCCCCCTAGCGGACAGCACAGATACGCAGTATTTT.